This T cell receptor (beta chain) came from a study of shared clonotypes between healthy human individuals. Trimming removed 5 bases from V and 9 bases from J, with 14 bases in between. Germline CDR1 GTSNPN, CDR2 SVGIG (reference sequence). This CDR3 region has 13 residues. Sequenced by immunoSEQ multiplex PCR; TCRdb stores in-frame clones only, minus some. In the table there are about 1 million clones, about 75% of which are singletons. Participating donors were healthy, HIV-negative adults free of recent acute infections or vaccinations. This clone showed up many times. This sequence was found in a man between 18 and 29 years old in good health. The chain recombines TRBV30 with TRBJ1-6; no clear D gene. The sample was memory CD4+ T cells sorted from blood. Stated subset: CD45RA-negative fraction. CDR3: CAWCGERGSPLHF. DNA of the CDR3: TGTGCCTGGTGCGGGGAAAGAGGTTCACCCCTCCACTTT. The full variable domain, with the rest looked up from reference TRBV30 and TRBJ1-6, is SQTIHQWPATLVQPVGSPLSLECTVEGTSNPNLYWYRQAAGRGLQLLFYSVGIGQISSEVPQNLSASRPQDRQFILSSKKLLLSDSGFYLCAWCGERGSPLHFGNGTRLTVT.